This T cell receptor beta chain was profiled in a study of siplizumab effects on memory and regulatory T cells. Overall study results and limits: Siplizumab caused a significant drop in alloreactive sequences traceable to unstimulated CD4+ memory cells.

The V end was cut by 2 bases, the J end by 1 base, with 9 bases between. This CDR3 is 14 amino acids long. Germline V CDR1 and CDR2: WSHSY, SAAADI. The protocol was immunoSEQ multiplex PCR, while the TCRdb copy is restricted to in-frame clones and leaves out a portion. The top ten hold roughly 2.6% of the sample, which has some 100,000 clones, about 90% seen once. On this clone itself: Its target is not known.

This chain uses TRBV10-2 with TRBJ2-7; D gene ambiguous. The specimen was CD4+ T cells sorted from blood. This TCR was recovered from a human donor in good health. Some clones in this sample may be carry-over from other donors' samples. The CDR3 spells CASSEMTASYEQYF. DNA of the CDR3: TGCGCCAGCAGTGAGATGACCGCTTCCTACGAGCAGTACTTC.